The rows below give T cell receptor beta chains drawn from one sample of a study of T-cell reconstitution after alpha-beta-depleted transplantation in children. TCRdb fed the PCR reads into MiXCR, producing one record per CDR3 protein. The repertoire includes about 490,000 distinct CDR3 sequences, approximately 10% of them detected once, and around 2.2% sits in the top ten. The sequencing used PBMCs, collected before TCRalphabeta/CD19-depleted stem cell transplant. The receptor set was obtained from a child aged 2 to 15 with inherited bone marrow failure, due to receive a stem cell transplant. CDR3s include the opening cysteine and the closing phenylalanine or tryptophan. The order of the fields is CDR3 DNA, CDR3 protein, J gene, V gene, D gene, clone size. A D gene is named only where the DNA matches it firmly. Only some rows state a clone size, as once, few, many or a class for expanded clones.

TGCAGTGCTAGAGGGGGGACTAGCGGATCGTACGAGCAGTACTTC,CSARGGTSGSYEQYF,TRBJ2-7,TRBV20-1,TRBD2,many
TGCAGTGCCCTAAATTCTAACTATGGCTACACCTTC,CSALNSNYGYTF,TRBJ1-2,TRBV20-1,NA,many
TGTGCCAGCTCACCACGAGTCCGGTCGGATGCCTACGAGCAGTACTTC,CASSPRVRSDAYEQYF,TRBJ2-7,TRBV18,NA,many
TGTGCCAGCAGGGACGTAAACACCATATATTTT,CASRDVNTIYF,TRBJ1-3,TRBV6-5,NA,few
TGCAGTGCTAGCCTAGCAACTGGAGATACGCAGTATTTT,CSASLATGDTQYF,TRBJ2-3,TRBV20-1,NA,many
TGCGCCAGCAGCCCTCCGGGACAGCCCTACACAGATACGCAGTATTTT,CASSPPGQPYTDTQYF,TRBJ2-3,TRBV5-1,TRBD1,many
TGTGCCAGCAGCAAACCACCCGAGCGGGAGGGCTACAATGAGCAGTTCTTC,CASSKPPEREGYNEQFF,TRBJ2-1,TRBV21-1,NA,NA
TGTGCCAGCAGCCCCCGATGGGCCCTTCGGGGGACAGATACGCAGTATTTT,CASSPRWALRGTDTQYF,TRBJ2-3,TRBV7-8,NA,NA
TGTGCCAGCAGCGTATCCCCAAGATTCACAGATACGCAGTATTTT,CASSVSPRFTDTQYF,TRBJ2-3,TRBV9,NA,many
TGTGCCAGCAGTTATTTTCTCGCAGGCGGGGATCAGCCCCAGCATTTT,CASSYFLAGGDQPQHF,TRBJ1-5,TRBV6-2/TRBV6-3,NA,many
TGTGCCAGCAGTAACCGACAGGTCTTGGGCAATCAGCCCCAGCATTTT,CASSNRQVLGNQPQHF,TRBJ1-5,TRBV27,NA,many
TGTGCCAGCAGCTTATTATCTCAGAACACTGAAGCTTTCTTT,CASSLLSQNTEAFF,TRBJ1-1,TRBV7-9,NA,many
TGTGCCAGCAGTCCCTCCCTCTCCTACGAGCAGTACTTC,CASSPSLSYEQYF,TRBJ2-7,TRBV6-1,NA,many
TGTGCCAGCAGCCTCCTGACTAGCGGTCGGCGGGGCACAGATACGCAGTATTTT,CASSLLTSGRRGTDTQYF,TRBJ2-3,TRBV13,TRBD2,many
TGTGCCAGCAGTCAAAATCGTGGACAGGGACCAAGTTCCTACGAGCAGTACTTC,CASSQNRGQGPSSYEQYF,TRBJ2-7,TRBV27,TRBD1,many
TGTGCCATCAGTGAGTCGACTAGCGGGAGGACCCTCTGGACTAGCACAGATACGCAGTATTTT,CAISESTSGRTLWTSTDTQYF,TRBJ2-3,TRBV10-3,TRBD2,NA
TGCAGTGCTACACCCCAATCCGGGACTAGCCCAGATACGCAGTATTTT,CSATPQSGTSPDTQYF,TRBJ2-3,TRBV20-1,TRBD2,many
TGCAGCGTTTCCGGCGGGAGTACCTACGAGCAGTACTTC,CSVSGGSTYEQYF,TRBJ2-7,TRBV29-1,TRBD2,many
TGTGCCTCCGAGAGGGGCGCAAATCAGCCCCAGCATTTT,CASERGANQPQHF,TRBJ1-5,TRBV6-1,NA,many
TGTGCCAGCAGTTTCCCTGAGGGGGATGAGCAGTTCTTC,CASSFPEGDEQFF,TRBJ2-1,TRBV12-3/TRBV12-4,NA,NA
TGTTCCAGCAGCGGTGGCGGGGACCAGTACTTC,CSSSGGGDQYF,TRBJ2-5,TRBV7-6,NA,few
TGTGCCAGCAGTGCGACTAGCGGGAGGATCTACGAGCAGTACTTC,CASSATSGRIYEQYF,TRBJ2-7,TRBV12-3/TRBV12-4,TRBD2,many
TGCGCCAGCAGATCACGTGCGGGACAGGGGCTCGGGGAGACCCAGTACTTC,CASRSRAGQGLGETQYF,TRBJ2-5,TRBV5-1,TRBD1,many
TGTGCCAGCAGCTTAGTAGGGGTTTCCAATCAGCCCCAGCATTTT,CASSLVGVSNQPQHF,TRBJ1-5,TRBV7-8,NA,many
TGCGCCAGCAGCCACCAGACAGGGAATGAGCAGTTCTTC,CASSHQTGNEQFF,TRBJ2-1,TRBV4-3,TRBD1,many
TGTGCCAGCAGAGACCCTGGGACTAGCGGGAAAATGGGTGAGCAGTTCTTC,CASRDPGTSGKMGEQFF,TRBJ2-1,TRBV12-3/TRBV12-4,TRBD2,many
TGCGCCAGCAGCCGCTTACAGGGGGTCGGGACTGAAGCTTTCTTT,CASSRLQGVGTEAFF,TRBJ1-1,TRBV4-3,TRBD1,many
TGTGCCAGCAGCCCCGGGTGGATGAACACTGAAGCTTTCTTT,CASSPGWMNTEAFF,TRBJ1-1,TRBV6-1,NA,few
TGCGCCAGCAGCCAAGAGGCGGCAGGGGCGGGGGAGACCCAGTACTTC,CASSQEAAGAGETQYF,TRBJ2-5,TRBV4-3,NA,NA
TGTGCCAGTAGTACCCCGGGACAGGGCAACAATGAGCAGTTCTTC,CASSTPGQGNNEQFF,TRBJ2-1,TRBV19,TRBD1,few
TGTGCCAGCAGTTTCCTACAGGGGCCGATCACAGATACGCAGTATTTT,CASSFLQGPITDTQYF,TRBJ2-3,TRBV12-3/TRBV12-4,TRBD1,many
TGTGCCAGCAGTTCGACGACTAGCGGGTTCAAGTCCTACGAGCAGTACTTC,CASSSTTSGFKSYEQYF,TRBJ2-7,TRBV27,TRBD2,many
TGTGCCAGCAGCTTAGCGGGACTAGCGTACCGCTACGAGCAGTACTTC,CASSLAGLAYRYEQYF,TRBJ2-7,TRBV7-2,TRBD2,many
TGCAGTGCTAGGGGTACTAGCGGAAGAAACAATGAGCAGTTCTTC,CSARGTSGRNNEQFF,TRBJ2-1,TRBV20-1,TRBD2,many
TGTGCCATCAGCTCCCATTACCCTAGCGGGAGGGACAATGAGCAGTTCTTC,CAISSHYPSGRDNEQFF,TRBJ2-1,TRBV10-3,TRBD2,many
TGTGCCAGCAGCTCCACAATTGGCTACACCTTC,CASSSTIGYTF,TRBJ1-2,TRBV7-8,NA,NA
TGTGCCAGCAGCTCAGGACCGGTGGAGGGTTCCACAGATACGCAGTATTTT,CASSSGPVEGSTDTQYF,TRBJ2-3,TRBV11-2,NA,many
TGCAGTGCTCCCGGCCAGGGGGAGGACATTCAGTACTTC,CSAPGQGEDIQYF,TRBJ2-4,TRBV20-1,NA,many
TGCAGTGCTAGAGCCGGCGGGAGCGACAATGAGCAGTTCTTC,CSARAGGSDNEQFF,TRBJ2-1,TRBV20-1,TRBD2,NA
TGTGCCAGCAGCCAAGAGGTACAGCGGTACAATGAGCAGTTCTTC,CASSQEVQRYNEQFF,TRBJ2-1,TRBV4-2,NA,many
TGTGCCACCAGTGAGGACAGCATCTCCTACAATGAGCAGTTCTTC,CATSEDSISYNEQFF,TRBJ2-1,TRBV24-1,NA,many
TGCGCCAGCAGCTTGGCGACGGGACAGATCAATGAGCAGTTCTTC,CASSLATGQINEQFF,TRBJ2-1,TRBV5-1,TRBD1,many
TGTGCCTGGAGTGTTAGCGCATCCTACAATGAGCAGTTCTTC,CAWSVSASYNEQFF,TRBJ2-1,TRBV30,NA,few
TGTGCCAGCAGTTTCCCCCGAAGCACAGATACGCAGTATTTT,CASSFPRSTDTQYF,TRBJ2-3,TRBV12-3/TRBV12-4,NA,NA
TGTGCCAGCAGAGAACTGGAGAGCACAGATACGCAGTATTTT,CASRELESTDTQYF,TRBJ2-3,TRBV2,NA,NA
TGCGCCAGCAGCCCCGGGACTACCTCCTACAATGAGCAGTTCTTC,CASSPGTTSYNEQFF,TRBJ2-1,TRBV5-1,TRBD2,many
TGTGCCAGCAGTTTCATCCCTTTCAGGGGGACCGGATACGAGCAGTACTTC,CASSFIPFRGTGYEQYF,TRBJ2-7,TRBV28,TRBD1,many
TGTGCCAGCAGCCACCGGGACTCGGCCTACGAGCAGTACTTC,CASSHRDSAYEQYF,TRBJ2-7,TRBV12-3/TRBV12-4,NA,many
TGTGCCACCAGAATAGCCTCTTCCTACAATGAGCAGTTCTTC,CATRIASSYNEQFF,TRBJ2-1,TRBV15,NA,NA
TGCAGTGCTAGAGATCCGAGGGAGTTAAATTCACCCCTCCACTTT,CSARDPRELNSPLHF,TRBJ1-6,TRBV20-1,NA,NA